This TCR beta chain appears in the sequencing data of a study of blood T cell repertoires in COVID-19. The method was immunoSEQ multiplex PCR; TCRdb's version includes in-frame clones alone and lacks a portion of them. The sample has about 79,000 clones, over 85% seen once; the top ten hold around 4.5%. This CDR3 has 14 residues. Germline assignment: CDR1 SGHDT and CDR2 YYEEEE. Deletions cut 4 bases from V and 0 bases from J, with 10 bases between. The receptor was derived from a man aged 45-65 years with active COVID-19. Material: peripheral blood. This chain links TRBV5-6 with TRBJ1-1; D is perhaps TRBD1 (6 bases). This CDR3 is CASSRGTLNTEAFF. In DNA form, the CDR3 reads TGTGCCAGCAGCCGAGGGACACTGAACACTGAAGCTTTCTTT. Together with reference TRBV5-6 and TRBJ1-1, the CDR3 gives the full variable domain: DAGVTQSPTHLIKTRGQQVTLRCSPKSGHDTVSWYQQALGQGPQFIFQYYEEEERQRGNFPDRFSGHQFPNYSSELNVNALLLGDSALYLCASSRGTLNTEAFFGQGTRLTVV.